Listed here are 23 T cell receptor beta chains from one sample, sequenced in a study of T cell changes during pregnancy in multiple sclerosis. Clones were sequenced by immunoSEQ multiplex PCR, and TCRdb holds only the in-frame ones, with some missing. The data show approximately 89,000 clones, about 94% seen once. The sequencing here drew on peripheral blood, taken after pregnancy. These receptors were taken from a female donor in good health, enrolled as a control in a pregnancy study.

This chain joins TRBV18 and TRBJ2-6; no clear D gene. In germline, CDR1 is KGHSH, CDR2 LQKENI. Trimming shortened V by 1 base and J by 2 bases, and 9 bases separated the two germline ends. This CDR3 region has 16 residues. This chain's CDR3 is CASSPLAGPGANVLTF. DNA of the CDR3: TGTGCCAGCTCACCACTGGCAGGCCCTGGGGCCAACGTCCTGACTTTC.

The rearrangement uses TRBV5-6 and TRBJ1-1; 11 bases match TRBD1. Losses at the gene ends were 4 bases for V and 5 bases for J; bases not matched to a gene: 10. The CDR3 totals 16 residues. Germline CDR1 SGHDT, CDR2 YYEEEE. The CDR3 bases are TGTGCCAGCAGCCTCGGGACAGGGGGTAGAGGGACTGAAGCTTTCTTT. This sequence encodes CASSLGTGGRGTEAFF.

This chain uses TRBV28 with TRBJ1-4, with D unresolved. Germline V gene data show CDR1 as MDHEN and CDR2 as SYDVKM. CDR3 length: 13 residues. Trimming pared 6 bases from V and 4 bases from J, leaving 9 bases between. The CDR3 DNA sequence: TGTGCCAGCAGCATTGGAGTTAATGAAAAACTGTTTTTT. It is translated as CASSIGVNEKLFF.

The chain recombines TRBV5-1 with TRBJ2-2; TRBD2 is a possible D gene (5 bases). The CDR3 loop spans 16 amino acids. Germline V gene data show CDR1 as SGHRS and CDR2 as YFSETQ. V was clipped by 0 bases and J by 3 bases, with 12 bases between them. The CDR3 spells CASSLGGSAHTGELFF. The CDR3 region has the DNA TGCGCCAGCAGCTTGGGAGGGTCTGCTCACACCGGGGAGCTGTTTTTT.

The rearrangement links TRBV5-1 to TRBJ2-1, with D perhaps matching TRBD1 (6 bases). This CDR3 comprises 15 residues. Deletions cut 4 bases from V and 2 bases from J, with 13 bases between. Germline values: CDR1 SGHRS, CDR2 YFSETQ. CDR3 nucleotides: TGCGCCAGCAGCGCGGTGGGGGACACCTACAATGAGCAGTTCTTC. This codes for CASSAVGDTYNEQFF.

J is TRBJ2-7 and V is TRBV4-1; D possibly corresponds to TRBD2 (5 bases). The CDR3 has 13 amino acids. Trimming left V 2 bases short and J 1 base short, with 6 bases between. Germline V CDR1 and CDR2: MGHRA, YSYEKL. The CDR3 DNA is TGCGCCAGCAGCCAACCGGGATCCTACGAGCAGTACTTC. It yields the protein CASSQPGSYEQYF.

The rearrangement joins TRBV2 to TRBJ1-1, with TRBD1 identical over 8 bases. Trimming took 6 bases from V and 2 from J; bases not matched to a gene: 8. The CDR3 has 15 amino acids. Per the germline V gene, CDR1 is SNHLY and CDR2 is FYNNEI. The CDR3 DNA is TGTGCCAGCAGCCCCAGACAGGGGTACAACACTGAAGCTTTCTTT. This encodes CASSPRQGYNTEAFF. Together with reference TRBV2 and TRBJ1-1, the CDR3 gives the full variable domain: EPEVTQTPSHQVTQMGQEVILRCVPISNHLYFYWYRQILGQKVEFLVSFYNNEISEKSEIFDDQFSVERPDGSNFTLKIRSTKLEDSAMYFCASSPRQGYNTEAFFGQGTRLTVV.

The chain couples TRBV28 to TRBJ2-7, with 11 bases matching TRBD2. Germline V gives CDR1 MDHEN, CDR2 SYDVKM. J gave up 2 bases and V 7 bases, and 4 bases lay outside the gene matches. The CDR3 is made up of 14 amino acids. The CDR3 DNA is TGTGCCAGCATGACGACTAGCGGGGCCTACGAGCAGTACTTC. It encodes CASMTTSGAYEQYF. The entire variable domain, with the rest obtained from reference TRBV28 and TRBJ2-7, is as follows: DVKVTQSSRYLVKRTGEKVFLECVQDMDHENMFWYRQDPGLGLRLIYFSYDVKMKEKGDIPEGYSVSREKKERFSLILESASTNQTSMYLCASMTTSGAYEQYFGPGTRLTVT.

This sequence joins TRBV5-5 and TRBJ1-3; D gene ambiguous. CDR1 SGHKS and CDR2 YYEKEE come from the germline V gene (reference sequence). The CDR3 totals 12 residues. V was pared by 2 bases and J by 7 bases, with 7 bases between. CDR3 DNA: TGTGCCAGCAGCTTACCTGCGAACACCATATATTTT. This gives the protein CASSLPANTIYF.

The chain employs TRBV29-1 and TRBJ2-1, with 8 bases that match TRBD2. Germline CDR1 is SQVTM and CDR2 is ANQGSEA. V lost 4 bases and J lost 3; bases outside the gene matches: 8. The CDR3 length is 15 residues. The CDR3 sequence: CSVVRLASIYNEQFF. The DNA of the CDR3 is TGCAGCGTTGTGAGACTAGCGAGCATCTACAATGAGCAGTTCTTC.

Written as DNA, the CDR3 is TGTGCCACCAGCGTGACTAGCGGGGGAGATACGCAGTATTTT. Its translation is CATSVTSGGDTQYF. The J gene is TRBJ2-3, the V gene TRBV15, with 12 bases fitting TRBD2. With 5 bases clipped from V and 5 bases from J, the junction kept 2 bases outside the gene matches. The CDR3 loop spans 14 amino acids. In germline, CDR1 is LNHNV, CDR2 YYDKDF (reference sequence). The full variable domain, in which reference TRBV15 and TRBJ2-3 provide the parts outside the CDR3, is DAMVIQNPRYQVTQFGKPVTLSCSQTLNHNVMYWYQQKSSQAPKLLFHYYDKDFNNEADTPDNFQSRRPNTSFCFLDIRSPGLGDTAMYLCATSVTSGGDTQYFGPGTRLTVL.

The chain uses TRBV7-2 and TRBJ2-4, with a possible D match to TRBD1 (7 bases). CDR1 and CDR2 (germline): SGHTA, FQGNSA. The V end lost 5 bases, the J end lost 9 bases, and 14 bases lay between the germline ends. The CDR3 contains 13 residues. The CDR3 DNA reads TGTGCCAGCAGCCCGGACCAGGGGGGCATTCAGTACTTC. This codes for CASSPDQGGIQYF. The variable domain in full, completed from reference TRBV7-2 and TRBJ2-4, reads GAGVSQSPSNKVTEKGKDVELRCDPISGHTALYWYRQSLGQGLEFLIYFQGNSAPDKSGLPSDRFSAERTGGSVSTLTIQRTQQEDSAVYLCASSPDQGGIQYFGAGTRLSVL.

The chain is built from TRBV19 and TRBJ2-7; 7 bases are shared with TRBD1. CDR1 and CDR2 from the germline V gene are LNHDA and SQIVND (reference sequence). The V segment lost 5 bases and the J segment 6 bases; nucleotides outside the gene matches: 13. This CDR3 is built from 15 residues. The CDR3 protein is CASSASGTAVSEQYF. The CDR3, as DNA: TGTGCCAGTAGTGCCTCCGGGACAGCCGTCTCCGAGCAGTACTTC. Full variable domain (outside the CDR3, taken from reference TRBV19 and TRBJ2-7): DGGITQSPKYLFRKEGQNVTLSCEQNLNHDAMYWYRQDPGQGLRLIYYSQIVNDFQKGDIAEGYSVSREKKESFPLTVTSAQKNPTAFYLCASSASGTAVSEQYFGPGTRLTVT.

The chain recombines TRBV6-4 with TRBJ2-2; perhaps TRBD2 as D (6 bases). V was shortened by 6 bases and J by 2 bases, with 16 bases between the two germline ends. CDR1 is MRHNA and CDR2 is SNTAGT in the germline V gene. The CDR3 runs to 16 residues. The CDR3 coding sequence is TGTGCCAGCAGCGACCGGAGGGGCGGCAACACCGGGGAGCTGTTTTTT. This encodes CASSDRRGGNTGELFF.

The rearrangement joins TRBV7-9 to TRBJ2-4; D remains unclear. The CDR3 sequence is 14 residues long. Germline CDR1 and CDR2: SEHNR and FQNEAQ (reference sequence). V was shortened by 5 bases and J by 3 bases, with 11 bases between the two germline ends. The CDR3 protein is CASSRVTGKNIQYF. CDR3 DNA sequence: TGTGCCAGCAGCCGGGTGACGGGCAAAAACATTCAGTACTTC.

This clone appeared a single time. V usage is TRBV6-1 and J usage is TRBJ2-4, with 7 bases fitting TRBD2. In germline, CDR1 is MNHNS, CDR2 SASEGT. The V segment lost 2 bases and the J segment 15 bases; nucleotides outside the gene matches: 13. This CDR3 contains 14 residues. CDR3 residues: CASSELLATLERYF. In DNA form, the CDR3 reads TGTGCCAGCAGTGAATTACTAGCGACTTTAGAGCGGTACTTC.

The J gene is TRBJ2-2, the V gene TRBV7-2, with D perhaps matching TRBD1 (6 bases). V was shortened by 2 bases and J by 2 bases, with 15 bases between the two germline ends. This CDR3 region has 17 residues. Germline V CDR1 and CDR2: SGHTA, FQGNSA. DNA of the CDR3: TGTGCCAGCAGCTTATACGGAAAGGACAGTAACACCGGGGAGCTGTTTTTT. This codes for CASSLYGKDSNTGELFF. Supplemented by reference TRBV7-2 and TRBJ2-2, the full variable domain reads GAGVSQSPSNKVTEKGKDVELRCDPISGHTALYWYRQSLGQGLEFLIYFQGNSAPDKSGLPSDRFSAERTGGSVSTLTIQRTQQEDSAVYLCASSLYGKDSNTGELFFGEGSRLTVL.

The chain recombines TRBV10-3 with TRBJ2-1; D call uncertain. The ends were cut back, 2 bases at V and 4 bases at J, with 12 bases in the middle. CDR1 is ENHRY and CDR2 is SYGVKD in the germline V gene. The CDR3 spans 15 residues. The chain's CDR3 is CAISESLRKYNEQFF. As DNA, the CDR3 is TGTGCCATCAGTGAGAGTTTGCGGAAATACAATGAGCAGTTCTTC.

Written as DNA, the CDR3 is TGTGCCAGCAGTGAAGCCTTGCGAAAAGAGACCCAGTACTTC. This encodes CASSEALRKETQYF. The chain has TRBV6-1 and TRBJ2-5; D uncertain. The V gene's germline CDR1 is MNHNS and CDR2 SASEGT. Trimming stripped 0 bases from V and 3 bases from J, with 8 bases between. This CDR3 comprises 14 residues.

The gene calls are TRBV28 and TRBJ2-7, with D possibly being TRBD2 (5 bases). Germline V gene lookup returns CDR1 MDHEN and CDR2 SYDVKM. The CDR3 is made up of 17 amino acids. Trimming pared 4 bases from V and 2 bases from J, leaving 21 bases between. The CDR3 loop is CASSSEGPGTRTYEQYF. The CDR3, as DNA: TGTGCCAGCAGTTCCGAAGGGCCGGGAACTAGAACCTACGAGCAGTACTTC.

The chain couples TRBV27 to TRBJ1-1; D unclear. This CDR3 comprises 13 residues. Per the germline V gene, CDR1 is MNHEY and CDR2 is SMNVEV (reference sequence). V gave up 3 bases and J gave up 1 base, with 6 bases separating them. The CDR3 DNA follows: TGTGCCAGCAGTTTTTCATGGAACACTGAAGCTTTCTTT. This encodes CASSFSWNTEAFF.

As DNA, the CDR3 is TGTGCCAGCAGCCGAAATAGCGGGAGCACCGGGGAGCTGTTTTTT. It translates to CASSRNSGSTGELFF. The chain links TRBV7-8 to TRBJ2-2; 9 bases map to TRBD2. Trimming removed 5 bases from V and 4 bases from J; junction bases left unmatched: 5. Looked up from germline, CDR1 is SGHVS and CDR2 is FQNEAQ. The CDR3 is made up of 15 amino acids.

The chain carries TRBV5-1 and TRBJ2-5, with a possible D match to TRBD1 (6 bases). This CDR3 comprises 15 residues. Trimming took 5 bases from V and 4 from J, leaving 18 bases between them. Germline CDR1 and CDR2: SGHRS and YFSETQ. The CDR3 protein is CASRPVGQSGETQYF. The CDR3 nucleotides read TGCGCCAGCAGGCCCGTCGGACAGTCAGGAGAGACCCAGTACTTC.